This is a list of T cell receptor beta chains from one sample in a study of T cell changes during pregnancy in multiple sclerosis. TCRdb keeps only in-frame clones here, not all; method: immunoSEQ multiplex PCR. The sample has tens of thousands of clones; over 90% are singletons. This specimen consisted of CD4+ T cells from peripheral blood mononuclear cells, obtained in the third trimester of pregnancy. These receptor sequences come from a female donor in good health, enrolled as a control in a pregnancy study. Both conserved end residues are part of each CDR3. A D gene is named only where the DNA matches it firmly. Clone sizes are given selectively: once, few, many, or a class where the clone is expanded.

clone size | CDR3 length | J gene | D gene | V gene | CDR3 DNA | CDR3 protein
few | 13 | TRBJ1-1 | NA | TRBV7-2 | TGTGCCAGCACCGTGGCCCGGAGTGCTGAAGCTTTCTTT | CASTVARSAEAFF
NA | 16 | TRBJ1-6 | NA | TRBV6-6 | TGTGCCAGCAGTACCTTACAGGGATGGGGTAATTCACCCCTCCACTTT | CASSTLQGWGNSPLHF
NA | 13 | TRBJ1-1 | NA | TRBV7-8 | TGTGCCAGCAGCCGGGAAGTGAACACTGAAGCTTTCTTT | CASSREVNTEAFF
NA | 16 | TRBJ2-1 | TRBD1 | TRBV28 | TGTGCCAGCAGAAATGCCGGGACAGGGGGATACTATGAGCAGTTCTTC | CASRNAGTGGYYEQFF
NA | 14 | TRBJ1-1 | TRBD1 | TRBV9 | TGTGCCAGCAGCCCACAGGGGTTGAACACTGAAGCTTTCTTT | CASSPQGLNTEAFF
NA | 13 | TRBJ1-5 | TRBD1 | TRBV6-1 | TGTGCCAGCAGGACAGGGAGAAATCAGCCCCAGCATTTT | CASRTGRNQPQHF
NA | 16 | TRBJ2-1 | NA | TRBV7-2 | TGTGCCAGCAGCTTACTCGGGCAGGGGGGTGGCAATGAGCAGTTCTTC | CASSLLGQGGGNEQFF
NA | 13 | TRBJ2-3 | NA | TRBV7-3 | TGTGCCAGCAGCTTAACGTTAGCGGATACGCAGTATTTT | CASSLTLADTQYF
NA | 16 | TRBJ2-1 | TRBD2 | TRBV4-3 | TGCGCCAGCAGCCAAGTGTCACTAGCGGTATACAATGAGCAGTTCTTC | CASSQVSLAVYNEQFF
NA | 13 | TRBJ2-7 | TRBD1 | TRBV6-6 | TGTGCCAGCAGTTACCCAGCACAGGGGAGGCAGTACTTC | CASSYPAQGRQYF
NA | 14 | TRBJ1-6 | NA | TRBV4-1 | TGCGCCAGCAGCAAAGACAGTAATAATTCACCCCTCCACTTT | CASSKDSNNSPLHF
NA | 13 | TRBJ1-2 | NA | TRBV6-1 | TGTGCCAGCAGTGAACTAGGCTCCTATGGCTACACCTTC | CASSELGSYGYTF
NA | 15 | TRBJ2-5 | TRBD2 | TRBV2 | TGTGCCAGCAGTGCCCGACTAGCGGGATCGGAGACCCAGTACTTC | CASSARLAGSETQYF
NA | 14 | TRBJ1-2 | TRBD1 | TRBV19 | TGTGCCAGTACCCAGACGACAGGGGACTATGGCTACACCTTC | CASTQTTGDYGYTF
NA | 18 | TRBJ1-3 | TRBD1 | TRBV7-6 | TGTGCCAGCAGCCTTAACTCACAGGGGTCCCTCTCTGGAAACACCATATATTTT | CASSLNSQGSLSGNTIYF
NA | 17 | TRBJ1-1 | NA | TRBV4-1 | TGCGCCAGCAGCCAACCGGAGTGGCCCTCTATGAACACTGAAGCTTTCTTT | CASSQPEWPSMNTEAFF
NA | 15 | TRBJ2-7 | NA | TRBV18 | TGTGCCAGCTCACCGAGGAGGGGACAGATCTACGAGCAGTACTTC | CASSPRRGQIYEQYF
NA | 15 | TRBJ2-1 | TRBD2 | TRBV7-2 | TGTGCCAGCAGCTTAAGGAGCGGGGGGAGAGATGAGCAGTTCTTC | CASSLRSGGRDEQFF
NA | 18 | TRBJ2-1 | TRBD2 | TRBV30 | TGTGCCTGTTCCCGGTGGACTAGCGGTTCAAGCTCCTACAATGAGCAGTTCTTC | CACSRWTSGSSSYNEQFF
NA | 16 | TRBJ2-3 | TRBD2 | TRBV7-2 | TGTGCCAGCAGCCCGAGGCTAGCGGGAGCCGCAGATACGCAGTATTTT | CASSPRLAGAADTQYF
NA | 19 | TRBJ2-7 | TRBD2 | TRBV30 | TGTGCCTGCGGTCACGCGCGATGGGAGGGATCATTGGTAACTTACGAGCAGTACTTC | CACGHARWEGSLVTYEQYF
NA | 14 | TRBJ1-2 | NA | TRBV29-1 | TGCAGCGTTCTTAGTCCCAGGGGAGACTATGGCTACACCTTC | CSVLSPRGDYGYTF
NA | 11 | TRBJ1-1 | NA | TRBV4-3 | TGCGCCAGCGGAGAGGGCACTGAAGCTTTCTTT | CASGEGTEAFF
NA | 17 | TRBJ2-3 | NA | TRBV27 | TGTGCCACCAAATATTCAACCGGGACAAGGACTACAGATACGCAGTATTTT | CATKYSTGTRTTDTQYF
NA | 15 | TRBJ1-1 | TRBD1 | TRBV6-1 | TGTGCCAGCACCGGGACAGGGAACATGAACACTGAAGCTTTCTTT | CASTGTGNMNTEAFF
once | 14 | TRBJ2-5 | NA | TRBV7-2 | TGTGCCACCGAGGCAGGGGGGTCCCGGGAGACCCAGTACTTC | CATEAGGSRETQYF
NA | 14 | TRBJ2-1 | TRBD2 | TRBV10-3 | TGTGCCATCAAAGGGACTAGCGGGAACAATGAGCAGTTCTTC | CAIKGTSGNNEQFF
NA | 15 | TRBJ1-6 | NA | TRBV18 | TGTGCCAGCTCACGTGCAGGGCCGGAAAGGACACCCCTCCACTTT | CASSRAGPERTPLHF
once | 16 | TRBJ2-1 | NA | TRBV5-1 | TGCGCCAGCAGCTTGGGCGGGCGAGTACGGGTCAATGAGCAGTTCTTC | CASSLGGRVRVNEQFF
NA | 14 | TRBJ1-6 | NA | TRBV28 | TGTGCCAGCAGTTTGCGGTACAATAATTCACCCCTCCACTTT | CASSLRYNNSPLHF
NA | 15 | TRBJ2-2 | NA | TRBV7-3 | TGTGCCAGCAGCTATGGCCAACCGGGCACCGGGGAGCTGTTTTTT | CASSYGQPGTGELFF
NA | 13 | TRBJ1-4 | NA | TRBV18 | TGTGCCAGCTCCCTTGGACTTGGGGAAAAACTGTTTTTT | CASSLGLGEKLFF
NA | 16 | TRBJ1-1 | NA | TRBV4-1 | TGCGCCAGCAGCCACGAGGCCCCGAGAATGAACACTGAAGCTTTCTTT | CASSHEAPRMNTEAFF
NA | 16 | TRBJ2-1 | TRBD1 | TRBV11-1 | TGTGCCAGCAGCCGTTACAGGGGGCGAATGCATGATGAGCAGTTCTTC | CASSRYRGRMHDEQFF
once | 14 | TRBJ1-1 | TRBD1 | TRBV7-9 | TGTGCCAGCAGCTTGGACAGGATGAACACTGAAGCTTTCTTT | CASSLDRMNTEAFF
NA | 13 | TRBJ2-1 | NA | TRBV6-5 | NA | CASSPHVAPGAFF
NA | 13 | TRBJ2-7 | TRBD1 | TRBV19 | TGTGCTAGCAGGGGACAGGGAGGCTACGAGCAGTACTTC | CASRGQGGYEQYF
NA | 14 | TRBJ2-3 | TRBD2 | TRBV5-4 | TGTGCCAGCAGCTTTGGGGGGGGATCGGATACGCAGTATTTT | CASSFGGGSDTQYF
NA | 13 | TRBJ1-1 | TRBD1 | TRBV19 | TGTGCCAGTACCCCCGACAGGGGCACTGAAGCTTTCTTT | CASTPDRGTEAFF
NA | 13 | TRBJ1-1 | TRBD1 | TRBV6-1 | TGTGCCAGCACCGAGGGACAGGGCGGGGAAGCTTTCTTT | CASTEGQGGEAFF
NA | 14 | TRBJ2-1 | NA | TRBV4-3 | TGCGCCAGCAGCCAAGATGGCCACAGCAGAAAGCAGTTCTTC | CASSQDGHSRKQFF